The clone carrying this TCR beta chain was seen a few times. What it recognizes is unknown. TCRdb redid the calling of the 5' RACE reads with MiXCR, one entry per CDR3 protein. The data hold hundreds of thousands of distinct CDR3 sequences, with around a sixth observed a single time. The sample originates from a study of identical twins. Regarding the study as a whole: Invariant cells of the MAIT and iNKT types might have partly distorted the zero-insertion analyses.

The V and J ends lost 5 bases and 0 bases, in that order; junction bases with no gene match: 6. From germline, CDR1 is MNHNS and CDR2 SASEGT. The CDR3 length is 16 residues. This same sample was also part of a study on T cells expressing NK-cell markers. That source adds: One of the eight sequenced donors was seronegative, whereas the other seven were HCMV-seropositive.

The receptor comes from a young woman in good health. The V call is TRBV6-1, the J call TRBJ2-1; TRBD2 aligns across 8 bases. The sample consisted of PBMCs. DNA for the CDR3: TGTGCCAGCAGTCGACTAGCGATCAGCTCCTACAATGAGCAGTTCTTC. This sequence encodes CASSRLAISSYNEQFF.